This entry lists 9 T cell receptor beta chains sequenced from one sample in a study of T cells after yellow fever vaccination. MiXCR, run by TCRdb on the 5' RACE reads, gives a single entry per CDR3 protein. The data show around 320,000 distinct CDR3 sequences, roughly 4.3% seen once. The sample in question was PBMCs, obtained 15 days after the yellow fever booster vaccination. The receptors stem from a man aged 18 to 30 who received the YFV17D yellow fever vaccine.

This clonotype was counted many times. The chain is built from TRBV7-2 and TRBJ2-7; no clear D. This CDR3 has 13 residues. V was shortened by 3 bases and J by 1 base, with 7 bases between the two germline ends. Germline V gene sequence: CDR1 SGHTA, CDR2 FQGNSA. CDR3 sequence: CASSFTSSYEQYV. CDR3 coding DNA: TGTGCCAGCAGCTTTACCTCATCCTACGAGCAGTACGTC.

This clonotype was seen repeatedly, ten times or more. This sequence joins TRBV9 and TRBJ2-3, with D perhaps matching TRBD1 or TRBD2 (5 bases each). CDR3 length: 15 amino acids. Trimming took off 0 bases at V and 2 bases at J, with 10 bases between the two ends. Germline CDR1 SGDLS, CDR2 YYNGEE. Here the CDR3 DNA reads TGTGCCAGCAGCGTAGTTGAGGGGAACACAGATACGCAGTATTTT. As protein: CASSVVEGNTDTQYF.

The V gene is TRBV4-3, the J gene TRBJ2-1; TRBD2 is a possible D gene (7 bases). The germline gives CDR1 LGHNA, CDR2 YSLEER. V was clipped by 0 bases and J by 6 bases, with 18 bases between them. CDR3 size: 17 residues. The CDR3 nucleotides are TGCGCCAGCAGCCAAGATTTTCGAGGGGGGGCCTCCAATGAGCAGTTCTTC. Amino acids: CASSQDFRGGASNEQFF.

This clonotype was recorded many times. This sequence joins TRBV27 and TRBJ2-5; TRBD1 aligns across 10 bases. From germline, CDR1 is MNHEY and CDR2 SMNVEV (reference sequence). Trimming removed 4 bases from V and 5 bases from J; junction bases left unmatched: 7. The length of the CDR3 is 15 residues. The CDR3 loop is CASSSGQGSAETQYF. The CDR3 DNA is TGTGCCAGCAGTTCGGGACAGGGGTCCGCGGAGACCCAGTACTTC.

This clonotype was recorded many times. CDR3 coding DNA: TGCGCCAGCAGCTTGTGGGGAGGAGTACCCGGGGAGCTGTTTTTT. This codes for CASSLWGGVPGELFF. V usage is TRBV5-1 and J usage is TRBJ2-2; perhaps TRBD2 as D (6 bases). The CDR3 totals 15 residues. V lost 1 base and J 6 bases, leaving 13 bases between the germline ends. In germline, CDR1 is SGHRS, CDR2 YFSETQ.

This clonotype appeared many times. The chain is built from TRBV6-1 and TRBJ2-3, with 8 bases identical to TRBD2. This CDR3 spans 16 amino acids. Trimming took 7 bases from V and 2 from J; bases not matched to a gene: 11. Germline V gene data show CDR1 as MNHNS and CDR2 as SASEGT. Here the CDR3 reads CASTIGLAGPTDTQYF. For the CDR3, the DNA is TGTGCCAGCACCATCGGCTTAGCGGGGCCCACAGATACGCAGTATTTT.

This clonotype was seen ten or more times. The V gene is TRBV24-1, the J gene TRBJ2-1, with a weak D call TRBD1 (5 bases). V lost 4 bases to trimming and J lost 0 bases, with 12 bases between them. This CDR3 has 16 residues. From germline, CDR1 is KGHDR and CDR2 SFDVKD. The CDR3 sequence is CATSERPQGSYNEQFF. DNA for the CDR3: TGTGCCACCAGTGAGAGACCCCAGGGCTCCTACAATGAGCAGTTCTTC.

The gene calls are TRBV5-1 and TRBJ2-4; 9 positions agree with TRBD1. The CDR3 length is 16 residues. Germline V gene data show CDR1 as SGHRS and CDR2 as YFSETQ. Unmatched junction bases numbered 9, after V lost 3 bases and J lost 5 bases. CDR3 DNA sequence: TGCGCCAGCAGCTCAACAGGGGGCGCCGGGGAAAACATTCAGTACTTC. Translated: CASSSTGGAGENIQYF. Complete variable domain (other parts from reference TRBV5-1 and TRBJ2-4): KAGVTQTPRYLIKTRGQQVTLSCSPISGHRSVSWYQQTPGQGLQFLFEYFSETQRNKGNFPGRFSGRQFSNSRSEMNVSTLELGDSALYLCASSSTGGAGENIQYFGAGTRLSVL.

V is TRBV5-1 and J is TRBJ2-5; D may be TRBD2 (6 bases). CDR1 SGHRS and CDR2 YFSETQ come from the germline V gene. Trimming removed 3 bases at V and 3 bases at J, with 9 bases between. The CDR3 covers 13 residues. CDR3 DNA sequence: TGCGCCAGCAGCTCGGGACTGGAAGAGACCCAGTACTTC. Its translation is CASSSGLEETQYF.